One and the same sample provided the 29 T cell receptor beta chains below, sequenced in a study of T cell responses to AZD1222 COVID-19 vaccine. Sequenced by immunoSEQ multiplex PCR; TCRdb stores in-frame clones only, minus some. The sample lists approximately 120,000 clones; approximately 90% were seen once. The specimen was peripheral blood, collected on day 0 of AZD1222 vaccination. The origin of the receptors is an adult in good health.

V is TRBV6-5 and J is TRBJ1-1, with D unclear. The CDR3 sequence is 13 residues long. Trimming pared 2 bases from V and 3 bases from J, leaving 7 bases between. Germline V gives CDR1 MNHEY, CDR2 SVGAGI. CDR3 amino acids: CASSYGGHTEAFF. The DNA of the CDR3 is TGTGCCAGCAGTTACGGAGGCCACACTGAAGCTTTCTTT.

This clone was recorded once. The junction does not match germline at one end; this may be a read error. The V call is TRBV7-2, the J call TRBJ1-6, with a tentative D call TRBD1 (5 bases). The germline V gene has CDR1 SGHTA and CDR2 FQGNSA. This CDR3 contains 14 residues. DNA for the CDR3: TGTGCCAGCAGTTTAGGGGCCAATAATTCACCCCTCCACTTT. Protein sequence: CASSLGANNSPLHF.

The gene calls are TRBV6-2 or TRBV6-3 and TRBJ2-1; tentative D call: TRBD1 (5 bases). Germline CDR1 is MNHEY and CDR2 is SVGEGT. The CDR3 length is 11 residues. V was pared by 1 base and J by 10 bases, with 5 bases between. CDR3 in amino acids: CASSYWGEQFF. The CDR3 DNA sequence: TGTGCCAGCAGTTACTGGGGCGAGCAGTTCTTC.

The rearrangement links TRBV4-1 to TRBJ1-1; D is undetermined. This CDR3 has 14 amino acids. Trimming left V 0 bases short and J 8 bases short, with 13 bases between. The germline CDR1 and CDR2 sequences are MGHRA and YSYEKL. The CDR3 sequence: CASSQDESRGEAFF. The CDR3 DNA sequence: TGCGCCAGCAGCCAAGATGAGTCGCGGGGAGAAGCTTTCTTT.

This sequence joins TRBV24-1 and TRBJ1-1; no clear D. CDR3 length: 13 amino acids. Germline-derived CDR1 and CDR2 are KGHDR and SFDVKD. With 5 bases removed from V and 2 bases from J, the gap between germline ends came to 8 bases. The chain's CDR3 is CATSGRYNTEAFF. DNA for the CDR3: TGTGCCACCAGTGGGCGCTATAACACTGAAGCTTTCTTT.

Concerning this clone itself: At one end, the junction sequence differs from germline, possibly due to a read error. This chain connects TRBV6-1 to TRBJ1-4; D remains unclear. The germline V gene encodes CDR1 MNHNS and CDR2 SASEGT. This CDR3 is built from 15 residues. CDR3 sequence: CASSERPFLPSETYF. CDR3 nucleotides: TGTGCCAGCAGTGAACGCCCCTTTCTTCCGAGTGAGACCTATTTT.

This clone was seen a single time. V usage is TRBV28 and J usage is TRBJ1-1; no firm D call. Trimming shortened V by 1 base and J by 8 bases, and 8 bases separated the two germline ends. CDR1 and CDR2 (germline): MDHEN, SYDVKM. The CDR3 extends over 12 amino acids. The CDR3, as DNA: TGTGCCAGCAGTTTATATGGGTTCGAAGCTTTCTTT. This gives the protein CASSLYGFEAFF.

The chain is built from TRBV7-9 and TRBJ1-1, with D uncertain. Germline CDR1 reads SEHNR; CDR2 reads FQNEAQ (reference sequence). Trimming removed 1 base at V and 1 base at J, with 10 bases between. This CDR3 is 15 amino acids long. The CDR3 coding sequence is TGTGCCAGCAGCTTAGGTCAGTCCGCGAACACTGAAGCTTTCTTT. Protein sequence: CASSLGQSANTEAFF. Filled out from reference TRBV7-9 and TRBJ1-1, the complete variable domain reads DTGVSQNPRHKITKRGQNVTFRCDPISEHNRLYWYRQTLGQGPEFLTYFQNEAQLEKSRLLSDRFSAERPKGSFSTLEIQRTEQGDSAMYLCASSLGQSANTEAFFGQGTRLTVV.

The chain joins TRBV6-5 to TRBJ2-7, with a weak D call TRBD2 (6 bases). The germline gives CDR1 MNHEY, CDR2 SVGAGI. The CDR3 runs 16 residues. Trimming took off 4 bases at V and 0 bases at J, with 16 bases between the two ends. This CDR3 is CASSSVWDLSSYEQYF. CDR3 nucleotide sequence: TGTGCCAGCAGTTCCGTATGGGACTTGAGCTCCTACGAGCAGTACTTC.

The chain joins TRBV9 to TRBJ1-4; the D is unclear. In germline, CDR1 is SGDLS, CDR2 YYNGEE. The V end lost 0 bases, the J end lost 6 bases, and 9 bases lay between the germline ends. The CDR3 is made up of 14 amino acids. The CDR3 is CASSVGDGDEKLFF. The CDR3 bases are TGTGCCAGCAGCGTAGGGGATGGGGATGAAAAACTGTTTTTT. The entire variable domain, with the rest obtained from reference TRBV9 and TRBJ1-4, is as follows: DSGVTQTPKHLITATGQRVTLRCSPRSGDLSVYWYQQSLDQGLQFLIQYYNGEERAKGNILERFSAQQFPDLHSELNLSSLELGDSALYFCASSVGDGDEKLFFGSGTQLSVL.

In DNA, the CDR3 is TGCGCCAGCAGCTTGGTCGACAGGGGGTCAGGATCCTATAATTCACCCCTCCACTTT. It is translated as CASSLVDRGSGSYNSPLHF. V and J are TRBV5-1 and TRBJ1-6; 9 positions match TRBD1. The germline V gene encodes CDR1 SGHRS and CDR2 YFSETQ. V was clipped by 0 bases and J by 1 base; unmatched bases: 8. This CDR3 spans 19 amino acids. The full variable domain, rest sourced from reference TRBV5-1 and TRBJ1-6, is KAGVTQTPRYLIKTRGQQVTLSCSPISGHRSVSWYQQTPGQGLQFLFEYFSETQRNKGNFPGRFSGRQFSNSRSEMNVSTLELGDSALYLCASSLVDRGSGSYNSPLHFGNGTRLTVT.

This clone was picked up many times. The DNA of the CDR3 is TGTGCCAGCAGTTACGGGATGATCGAAGCTTTCTTT. This codes for CASSYGMIEAFF. This chain uses TRBV6-2 or TRBV6-3 with TRBJ1-1; unclear D gene. Trimming left V 2 bases short and J 8 bases short, with 9 bases between. The V gene's germline CDR1 is MNHEY and CDR2 SVGEGT. The CDR3 sequence is 12 residues long.

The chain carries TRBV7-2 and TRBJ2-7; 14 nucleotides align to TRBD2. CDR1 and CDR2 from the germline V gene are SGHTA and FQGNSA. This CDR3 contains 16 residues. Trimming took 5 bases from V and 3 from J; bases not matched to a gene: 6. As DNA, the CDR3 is TGTGCCAGCAGCACAAGACTAGCGGGGGGGGTCTACGAGCAGTACTTC. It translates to CASSTRLAGGVYEQYF.

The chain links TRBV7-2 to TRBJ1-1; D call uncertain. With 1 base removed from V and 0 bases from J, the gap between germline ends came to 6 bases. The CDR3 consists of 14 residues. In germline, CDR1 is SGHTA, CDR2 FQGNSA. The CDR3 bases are TGTGCCAGCAGCTTAGGGCGGCTGAACACTGAAGCTTTCTTT. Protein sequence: CASSLGRLNTEAFF.

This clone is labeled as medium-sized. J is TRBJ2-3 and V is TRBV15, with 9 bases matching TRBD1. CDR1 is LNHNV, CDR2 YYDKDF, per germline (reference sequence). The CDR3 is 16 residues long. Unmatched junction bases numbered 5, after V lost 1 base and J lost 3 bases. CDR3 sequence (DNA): TGTGCCACCAGCAGAGCCGTCGGGACAGGGACAGATACGCAGTATTTT. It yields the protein CATSRAVGTGTDTQYF. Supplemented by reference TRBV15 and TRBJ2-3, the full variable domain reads DAMVIQNPRYQVTQFGKPVTLSCSQTLNHNVMYWYQQKSSQAPKLLFHYYDKDFNNEADTPDNFQSRRPNTSFCFLDIRSPGLGDTAMYLCATSRAVGTGTDTQYFGPGTRLTVL.

The CDR3 is CASSPEGPYGYTF. CDR3 sequence (DNA): TGTGCCAGCAGTCCTGAGGGGCCCTATGGCTACACCTTC. The chain combines TRBV5-4 with TRBJ1-2; D possibly corresponds to TRBD1 (5 bases). V lost 5 bases, J lost 4 bases, and 12 bases lay in between. From germline, CDR1 is SGHNT and CDR2 YYREEE (reference sequence). CDR3 length equals 13 residues. The variable domain in full, completed from reference TRBV5-4 and TRBJ1-2, reads ETGVTQSPTHLIKTRGQQVTLRCSSQSGHNTVSWYQQALGQGPQFIFQYYREEENGRGNFPPRFSGLQFPNYSSELNVNALELDDSALYLCASSPEGPYGYTFGSGTRLTVV.

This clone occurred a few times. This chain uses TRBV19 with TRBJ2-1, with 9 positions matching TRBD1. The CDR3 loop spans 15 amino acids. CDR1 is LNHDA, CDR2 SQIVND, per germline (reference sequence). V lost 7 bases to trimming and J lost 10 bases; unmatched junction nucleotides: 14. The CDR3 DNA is TGTGCCAGTACGCCCGGGACAGGGAGAGGAGACGAGCAGTTCTTC. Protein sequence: CASTPGTGRGDEQFF.

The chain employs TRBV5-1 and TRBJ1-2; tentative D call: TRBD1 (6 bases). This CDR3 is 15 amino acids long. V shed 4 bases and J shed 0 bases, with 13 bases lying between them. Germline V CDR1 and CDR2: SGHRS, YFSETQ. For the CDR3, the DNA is TGCGCCAGCAGCCCTCGGGAGGGGGCTAACTATGGCTACACCTTC. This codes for CASSPREGANYGYTF. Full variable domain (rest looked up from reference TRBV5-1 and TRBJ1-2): KAGVTQTPRYLIKTRGQQVTLSCSPISGHRSVSWYQQTPGQGLQFLFEYFSETQRNKGNFPGRFSGRQFSNSRSEMNVSTLELGDSALYLCASSPREGANYGYTFGSGTRLTVV.

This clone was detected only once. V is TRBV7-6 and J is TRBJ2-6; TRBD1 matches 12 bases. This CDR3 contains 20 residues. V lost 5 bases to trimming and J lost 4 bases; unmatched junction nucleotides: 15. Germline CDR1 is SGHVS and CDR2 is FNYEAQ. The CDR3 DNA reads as TGTGCCAGCAGCCCCCGAGGGGGGGACAGGGGGCGTCGAGGGGCCAACGTCCTGACTTTC. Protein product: CASSPRGGDRGRRGANVLTF. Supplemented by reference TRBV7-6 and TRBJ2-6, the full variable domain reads GAGVSQSPRYKVTKRGQDVALRCDPISGHVSLYWYRQALGQGPEFLTYFNYEAQQDKSGLPNDRFSAERPEGSISTLTIQRTEQRDSAMYRCASSPRGGDRGRRGANVLTFGAGSRLTVL.

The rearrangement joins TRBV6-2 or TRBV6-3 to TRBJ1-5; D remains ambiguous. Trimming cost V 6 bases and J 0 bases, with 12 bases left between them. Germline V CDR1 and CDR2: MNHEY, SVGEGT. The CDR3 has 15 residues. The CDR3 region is CASSTPSGSNQPQHF. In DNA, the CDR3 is TGTGCCAGCAGCACCCCCAGCGGTAGCAATCAGCCCCAGCATTTT.

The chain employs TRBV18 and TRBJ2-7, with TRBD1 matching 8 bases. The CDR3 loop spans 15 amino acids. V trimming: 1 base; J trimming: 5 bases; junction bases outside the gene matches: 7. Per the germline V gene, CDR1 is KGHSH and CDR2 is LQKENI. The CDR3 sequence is CASSPLARGQNEQYF. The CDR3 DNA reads TGTGCCAGCTCACCACTGGCCAGGGGGCAAAACGAGCAGTACTTC.

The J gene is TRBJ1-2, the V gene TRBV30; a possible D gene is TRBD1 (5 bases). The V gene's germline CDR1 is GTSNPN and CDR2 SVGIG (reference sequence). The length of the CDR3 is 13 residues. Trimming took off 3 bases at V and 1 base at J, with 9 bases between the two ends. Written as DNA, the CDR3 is TGTGCCTGGAGCAAACAGGTTAACTATGGCTACACCTTC. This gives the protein CAWSKQVNYGYTF.

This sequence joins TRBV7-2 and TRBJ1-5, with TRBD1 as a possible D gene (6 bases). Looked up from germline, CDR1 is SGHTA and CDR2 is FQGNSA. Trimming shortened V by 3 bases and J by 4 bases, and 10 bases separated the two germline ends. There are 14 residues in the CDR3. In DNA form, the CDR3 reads TGTGCCAGCAGCTTTCAGGGGACGAATCAGCCCCAGCATTTT. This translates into CASSFQGTNQPQHF. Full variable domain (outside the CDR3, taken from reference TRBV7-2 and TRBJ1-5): GAGVSQSPSNKVTEKGKDVELRCDPISGHTALYWYRQSLGQGLEFLIYFQGNSAPDKSGLPSDRFSAERTGGSVSTLTIQRTQQEDSAVYLCASSFQGTNQPQHFGDGTRLSIL.

The CDR3 is CASSKGDRAYTEAFF. CDR3 coding DNA: TGTGCCAGCAGCAAAGGGGACAGGGCTTACACTGAAGCTTTCTTT. This chain connects TRBV21-1 to TRBJ1-1; the table gives TRBD1 as D, unverified against the DNA. TRBV21-1 is assigned pseudogene status. This CDR3 region has 15 residues.

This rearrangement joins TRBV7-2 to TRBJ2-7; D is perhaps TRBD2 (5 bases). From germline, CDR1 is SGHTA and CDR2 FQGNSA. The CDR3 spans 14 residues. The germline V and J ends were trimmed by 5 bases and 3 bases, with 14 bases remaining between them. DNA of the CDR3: TGTGCCAGCAGCCCCCGGGAAGTAATCTACGAGCAGTACTTC. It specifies CASSPREVIYEQYF.

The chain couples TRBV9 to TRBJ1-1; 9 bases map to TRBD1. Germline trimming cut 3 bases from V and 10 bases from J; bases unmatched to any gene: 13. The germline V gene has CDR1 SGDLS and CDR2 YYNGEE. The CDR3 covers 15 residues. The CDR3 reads CASSAGQGRPARAFF. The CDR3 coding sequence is TGTGCCAGCAGCGCGGGACAGGGTAGACCAGCTAGAGCTTTCTTT. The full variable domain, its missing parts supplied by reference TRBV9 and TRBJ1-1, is DSGVTQTPKHLITATGQRVTLRCSPRSGDLSVYWYQQSLDQGLQFLIQYYNGEERAKGNILERFSAQQFPDLHSELNLSSLELGDSALYFCASSAGQGRPARAFFGQGTRLTVV.

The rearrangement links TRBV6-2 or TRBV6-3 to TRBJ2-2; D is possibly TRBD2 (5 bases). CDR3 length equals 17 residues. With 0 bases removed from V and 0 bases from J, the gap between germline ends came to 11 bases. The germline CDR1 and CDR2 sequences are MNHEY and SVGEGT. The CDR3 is CASSYSPGFANTGELFF. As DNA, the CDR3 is TGTGCCAGCAGTTACTCGCCGGGGTTCGCGAACACCGGGGAGCTGTTTTTT.

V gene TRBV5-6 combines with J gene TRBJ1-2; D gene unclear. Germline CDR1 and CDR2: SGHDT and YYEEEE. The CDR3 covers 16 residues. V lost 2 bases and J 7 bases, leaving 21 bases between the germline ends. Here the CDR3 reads CASSFRPAPTVGGYTF. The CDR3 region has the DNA TGTGCCAGCAGCTTTCGCCCCGCGCCTACAGTCGGTGGCTACACCTTC.

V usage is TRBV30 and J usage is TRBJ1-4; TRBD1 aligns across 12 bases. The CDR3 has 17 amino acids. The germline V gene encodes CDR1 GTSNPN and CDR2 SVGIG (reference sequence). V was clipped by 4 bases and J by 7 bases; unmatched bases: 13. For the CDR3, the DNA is TGTGCCTGGACCTCTTGGGGACAGGGGGCATTTGGTGAAAAACTGTTTTTT. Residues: CAWTSWGQGAFGEKLFF.